These 17 T cell receptor beta chains came from one sample sequenced in a study of blood T cell repertoires in COVID-19. Produced via immunoSEQ multiplex PCR; TCRdb's table is partial and in-frame only. The profile shows 200,000 to 250,000 clones, approximately 86% of them singletons. Input material: PBMCs or T cells enriched from blood (not recorded which). These receptors originate from a woman between 45 and 65 years old with acute COVID-19.

The chain joins TRBV7-9 to TRBJ1-4; D unresolved. The V and J ends lost 1 base and 12 bases respectively, with 9 bases between them. CDR3 length: 12 amino acids. The germline V gene encodes CDR1 SEHNR and CDR2 FQNEAQ (reference sequence). CDR3 in DNA: TGTGCCAGCAGCTTAGAAACACGGGAACTGTTTTTT. Translating it yields CASSLETRELFF.

The chain recombines TRBV2 with TRBJ2-3, with 9 positions matching TRBD1. The V segment lost 5 bases and the J segment 4 bases; nucleotides outside the gene matches: 7. This CDR3 comprises 15 residues. Germline V gene lookup returns CDR1 SNHLY and CDR2 FYNNEI. CDR3 DNA: TGTGCCAGCAGTAAAGGGACAGGGTTAGCAGATACGCAGTATTTT. Amino acids: CASSKGTGLADTQYF.

The rearrangement links TRBV19 to TRBJ2-7, with D possibly TRBD1 on 5 matching bases. The V end was cut by 4 bases, the J end by 2 bases, with 12 bases between. Germline loops: CDR1 LNHDA, CDR2 SQIVND (reference sequence). CDR3 size: 14 residues. Written as DNA, the CDR3 is TGTGCCAGTAGTACTCAGGGTCATCCCTACGAGCAGTACTTC. It codes for CASSTQGHPYEQYF. Looking up the rest from reference TRBV19 and TRBJ2-7 gives the full variable domain: DGGITQSPKYLFRKEGQNVTLSCEQNLNHDAMYWYRQDPGQGLRLIYYSQIVNDFQKGDIAEGYSVSREKKESFPLTVTSAQKNPTAFYLCASSTQGHPYEQYFGPGTRLTVT.

This sequence joins TRBV6-8 and TRBJ2-1; 9 bases map to TRBD2. This CDR3 is 16 amino acids long. CDR1 is MNHGY, CDR2 SAAAGT, per germline. With V trimmed by 0 bases and J by 4 bases, 4 bases remained unmatched. CDR3 sequence (DNA): TGTGCCAGCAGTTACTCTGGGCTAGCGGGATACAATGAGCAGTTCTTC. Translating it yields CASSYSGLAGYNEQFF.

The V and J genes are TRBV15 and TRBJ1-6, with D possibly being TRBD1 (6 bases). V was cut by 2 bases and J by 7 bases, with 12 bases left in between. The germline V gene has CDR1 LNHNV and CDR2 YYDKDF (reference sequence). This CDR3 comprises 15 residues. The CDR3 reads CATSRTWTANSPLHF. The CDR3 coding sequence is TGTGCCACCAGCAGAACCTGGACAGCAAATTCACCCCTCCACTTT.

The chain recombines TRBV5-1 with TRBJ2-7; D is unresolved. The CDR3 has 15 residues. Trimming took 0 bases from V and 6 from J, leaving 16 bases between them. Germline lookup yields CDR1 SGHRS and CDR2 YFSETQ. CDR3 nucleotide sequence: TGCGCCAGCAGCTTGGCCCTAACTGTACCTTCCGAGCAGTACTTC. This encodes CASSLALTVPSEQYF.

The V call is TRBV5-1, the J call TRBJ1-2, with D maybe TRBD1 (5 bases). Germline CDR1 reads SGHRS; CDR2 reads YFSETQ. V was cut by 0 bases and J by 6 bases, with 18 bases left in between. This CDR3 is built from 16 residues. The CDR3 coding sequence is TGCGCCAGCAGCTTGGTGGTTGGAGGGGACGGGCATGGCTACACCTTC. Protein sequence: CASSLVVGGDGHGYTF.

This clone occurred a few times. The rearrangement links TRBV9 to TRBJ2-3; TRBD2 matches 14 bases. This CDR3 is built from 15 residues. CDR1 SGDLS and CDR2 YYNGEE come from the germline V gene. With 4 bases clipped from V and 8 bases from J, the junction kept 6 bases outside the gene matches. CDR3 nucleotide sequence: TGTGCCAGCAGCCTGCAGGGGACTAGCGGGAGTACGCAGTATTTT. Translated: CASSLQGTSGSTQYF.

The rearrangement joins TRBV6-5 to TRBJ2-1; 8 positions agree with TRBD1. The V gene end was trimmed by 7 bases and the J gene end by 14 bases; junction bases not matched to a gene: 13. Germline CDR1 and CDR2: MNHEY and SVGAGI. The CDR3 contains 13 residues. The chain's CDR3 is CASIYTGGSREFF. The CDR3 coding sequence is TGTGCCAGCATTTATACAGGGGGATCTAGAGAGTTCTTC.

This clone was recorded once. This sequence joins TRBV11-3 and TRBJ2-2, with 11 bases that match TRBD1. The CDR3 length is 16 residues. Trimming cost V 4 bases and J 6 bases; bases outside gene matches: 7. Germline V gives CDR1 SGHNT, CDR2 YENEEA. Here the CDR3 DNA reads TGTGCCAGCAGCTCCGGACAGGGGGCCTATTCCGGGGAGCTGTTTTTT. Translating gives CASSSGQGAYSGELFF. Supplemented by reference TRBV11-3 and TRBJ2-2, the full variable domain reads EAGVVQSPRYKIIEKKQPVAFWCNPISGHNTLYWYLQNLGQGPELLIRYENEEAVDDSQLPKDRFSAERLKGVDSTLKIQPAELGDSAVYLCASSSGQGAYSGELFFGEGSRLTVL.

This chain uses TRBV10-3 with TRBJ1-4; 9 nucleotides match TRBD1. J lost 4 bases, V lost 6 bases, and 3 bases had no gene match. CDR1 and CDR2 from the germline V gene are ENHRY and SYGVKD. The CDR3 extends over 14 amino acids. CDR3 bases: TGTGCCATCAGAAGACAGGGGGATAATGAAAAACTGTTTTTT. It codes for CAIRRQGDNEKLFF.

The chain employs TRBV5-4 and TRBJ1-4, with TRBD1 matching over 10 bases. Losses at the gene ends were 3 bases for V and 6 bases for J; bases not matched to a gene: 2. CDR1 and CDR2 (germline): SGHNT, YYREEE (reference sequence). The CDR3 consists of 14 residues. In nucleotides, the CDR3 is TGTGCCAGCAGCTCGGACAGGGGGGATGAAAAACTGTTTTTT. This translates into CASSSDRGDEKLFF. Complete variable domain (other parts from reference TRBV5-4 and TRBJ1-4): ETGVTQSPTHLIKTRGQQVTLRCSSQSGHNTVSWYQQALGQGPQFIFQYYREEENGRGNFPPRFSGLQFPNYSSELNVNALELDDSALYLCASSSDRGDEKLFFGSGTQLSVL.

The J gene is TRBJ1-2, the V gene TRBV28; 8 nucleotides agree with TRBD1. Germline CDR1 is MDHEN and CDR2 is SYDVKM. V was pared by 3 bases and J by 7 bases, with 1 base of the junction left unmatched. The CDR3 consists of 12 residues. CDR3 DNA sequence: TGTGCCAGCAGTTTCGACAGGGGTGGCTACACCTTC. Translated, it gives CASSFDRGGYTF.

The gene calls are TRBV12-3 or TRBV12-4 and TRBJ1-5, with D possibly TRBD1 on 5 matching bases. The CDR3 sequence is 13 residues long. V lost 5 bases and J 1 base, leaving 6 bases between the germline ends. The CDR3: CASSRQSNQPQHF. The CDR3 nucleotides read TGTGCCAGCAGTAGACAGAGCAATCAGCCCCAGCATTTT.

J is TRBJ2-1 and V is TRBV9, with TRBD2 identical over 7 bases. With V trimmed by 0 bases and J by 7 bases, 7 bases remained unmatched. This CDR3 region has 15 residues. The germline gives CDR1 SGDLS, CDR2 YYNGEE. This chain's CDR3 is CASSVGRGRANEQFF. For the CDR3, the DNA is TGTGCCAGCAGCGTAGGAAGAGGGAGGGCAAATGAGCAGTTCTTC.

The V and J genes are TRBV27 and TRBJ2-1; D is undetermined. V shed 3 bases and J shed 2 bases, with 11 bases lying between them. Per germline, CDR1 MNHEY and CDR2 SMNVEV (reference sequence). The CDR3 loop spans 15 amino acids. Here the CDR3 reads CASSFLPVAYNEQFF. The CDR3, as DNA: TGTGCCAGCAGTTTTCTCCCAGTCGCCTACAATGAGCAGTTCTTC.

This clone appeared a single time. This chain connects TRBV7-2 to TRBJ1-6; D possibly corresponds to TRBD1 (6 bases). Per germline, CDR1 SGHTA and CDR2 FQGNSA. The germline V and J ends were trimmed by 5 bases and 12 bases, with 26 bases remaining between them. The CDR3 is 17 amino acids. The CDR3 DNA reads TGTGCCAGCAGCGCTTTCTCCTCCGGACAGCTTTTAAGACCCCTCCACTTT. As protein: CASSAFSSGQLLRPLHF.